Shown below are 27 T cell receptor beta chains from a single sample sequenced in a study of T cells expressing NK-cell markers. One entry per CDR3 protein, without DNA, is what TCRdb gives after re-calling the 5' RACE reads. The table for this sample gives 25,000 to 35,000 distinct CDR3 sequences. The sequenced material came from blood T cells: a sorted CD56 or NKG2C T cell subset, CD4+ or CD8+ T cells, or bulk PBMC T cells (not recorded which). The receptor set was obtained from a woman between 18 and 75 years old in good health.

The chain is built from TRBV5-1 and TRBJ2-1. CDR1 SGHRS and CDR2 YFSETQ come from the germline V gene. The CDR3 totals 16 residues. The CDR3 protein is CASSLWMPVGLNEQFF.

The V and J genes are TRBV2 and TRBJ1-1; the D gene TCRdb calls, TRBD1, cannot be checked with no DNA. CDR3 length: 14 residues. Germline loops: CDR1 SNHLY, CDR2 FYNNEI. CDR3 loop: CASSGARGSTEAFF.

The chain is built from TRBV4-2 and TRBJ2-2. The germline V gene has CDR1 LGHNA and CDR2 YNFKEQ. The CDR3 runs to 14 residues. CDR3 protein: CASSQGKSTGELFF.

V usage is TRBV2 and J usage is TRBJ2-1; as DNA is missing, the TRBD1 call by TCRdb cannot be tested. The CDR3 length is 16 residues. In germline, CDR1 is SNHLY, CDR2 FYNNEI. The CDR3 region is CASSDSTRREYNEQFF. Supplemented by reference TRBV2 and TRBJ2-1, the full variable domain reads EPEVTQTPSHQVTQMGQEVILRCVPISNHLYFYWYRQILGQKVEFLVSFYNNEISEKSEIFDDQFSVERPDGSNFTLKIRSTKLEDSAMYFCASSDSTRREYNEQFFGPGTRLTVL.

V gene TRBV10-3 combines with J gene TRBJ1-1. CDR1 is ENHRY and CDR2 is SYGVKD in the germline V gene. This CDR3 is built from 12 residues. The CDR3 reads CAISEGDTEAFF.

The chain has TRBV27 and TRBJ1-4; TCRdb designates TRBD1, a call that cannot be tested without DNA. The CDR3 covers 17 residues. CDR1 and CDR2 (germline): MNHEY, SMNVEV (reference sequence). The CDR3 sequence is CASSLSGQGASFEKLFF.

This chain links TRBV11-3 with TRBJ2-3; without DNA, the TCRdb call of TRBD2 cannot be checked. The CDR3 is 17 amino acids. Germline CDR1 SGHNT, CDR2 YENEEA. CDR3 residues: CASSLDGHGGGTDTQYF.

The rearrangement links TRBV7-9 to TRBJ1-2. The CDR3 covers 14 residues. Germline V gene data show CDR1 as SEHNR and CDR2 as FQNEAQ (reference sequence). CDR3: CASSPSERNYGYTF.

This chain links TRBV7-9 with TRBJ2-1; TCRdb returns TRBD2, unconfirmable since there is no DNA. CDR3 size: 16 residues. Germline assignment: CDR1 SEHNR and CDR2 FQNEAQ (reference sequence). CDR3: CASSSRGSGGPGEQFF.

The V and J genes are TRBV20-1 and TRBJ2-3; the D gene TCRdb calls, TRBD2, cannot be checked with no DNA. Germline V gene data show CDR1 as DFQATT and CDR2 as SNEGSKA (reference sequence). This CDR3 spans 15 amino acids. The CDR3 sequence: CSARTLAGDTDTQYF.

This chain uses TRBV5-6 with TRBJ2-7; TCRdb returns TRBD1, unconfirmable since there is no DNA. Looked up from germline, CDR1 is SGHDT and CDR2 is YYEEEE. This CDR3 region has 13 residues. The CDR3 sequence: CASSPTGSYEQYF. Based on the CDR3 plus reference TRBV5-6 and TRBJ2-7, the full variable domain is DAGVTQSPTHLIKTRGQQVTLRCSPKSGHDTVSWYQQALGQGPQFIFQYYEEEERQRGNFPDRFSGHQFPNYSSELNVNALLLGDSALYLCASSPTGSYEQYFGPGTRLTVT.

CDR3 protein: CASKVGGELFF. The rearrangement joins TRBV5-1 to TRBJ2-2. The CDR3 spans 11 residues. Germline V gives CDR1 SGHRS, CDR2 YFSETQ.

This sequence joins TRBV12-3 or TRBV12-4 and TRBJ2-7; TCRdb picks TRBD2, but there is no DNA to check that call. The CDR3 has 15 residues. CDR3 amino acids: CASSGTSGSSYEQYF.

The chain is built from TRBV4-1 and TRBJ1-2. Germline assignment: CDR1 MGHRA and CDR2 YSYEKL. This CDR3 contains 15 residues. The CDR3 here is CASSQDGITNYGYTF.

The chain couples TRBV11-1 to TRBJ1-2; TCRdb lists TRBD1, though no DNA is available to test this call. CDR3 length: 17 residues. Germline CDR1 SGHAT, CDR2 FQDESV (reference sequence). The CDR3 protein is CASSNGRGTNTNYGYTF.

This chain joins TRBV7-8 and TRBJ2-3; TCRdb gives TRBD1 as the D gene, but with no DNA this cannot be confirmed. This CDR3 has 15 amino acids. Germline CDR1 and CDR2: SGHVS and FQNEAQ. CDR3 protein: CASSSTGGRSDTQYF.

V gene TRBV7-9 combines with J gene TRBJ2-3; absent DNA, TCRdb's TRBD2 call cannot be checked. The CDR3 has 14 amino acids. Germline values: CDR1 SEHNR, CDR2 FQNEAQ (reference sequence). The CDR3: CASRLTSDPDTQYF.

The chain is built from TRBV4-2 and TRBJ2-5; the D call of TRBD2 rests on TCRdb alone, since no DNA is present to check it. CDR3 length equals 18 residues. Per the germline V gene, CDR1 is LGHNA and CDR2 is YNFKEQ. Here the CDR3 reads CASSPGLAGGLYQETQYF.

The rearrangement links TRBV6-5 to TRBJ2-1; TCRdb picks TRBD2, but there is no DNA to check that call. The CDR3 has 14 residues. The V gene's germline CDR1 is MNHEY and CDR2 SVGAGI. CDR3 amino acids: CASSYVGPMAEQFF.

The chain uses TRBV12-3 or TRBV12-4 and TRBJ2-1. CDR3 length equals 16 residues. CDR3 in amino acids: CASSLSDISSYNEQFF.

The chain couples TRBV27 to TRBJ1-5. Germline-derived CDR1 and CDR2 are MNHEY and SMNVEV (reference sequence). The CDR3 loop spans 13 amino acids. The CDR3 sequence is CATRTGSNQPQHF.

The chain couples TRBV20-1 to TRBJ2-1; no DNA is available, so the TRBD2 call from TCRdb remains unchecked. The CDR3 spans 15 residues. Germline values: CDR1 DFQATT, CDR2 SNEGSKA (reference sequence). This CDR3 is CSAASSESSYNEQFF.

This chain connects TRBV20-1 to TRBJ2-7. CDR1 and CDR2 (germline): DFQATT, SNEGSKA (reference sequence). The CDR3 is 14 amino acids. The CDR3: CSARDNQLRYEQYF.

The genes are TRBV6-1 and TRBJ2-1; the TCRdb call, TRBD1, lacks DNA for checking. The germline CDR1 and CDR2 sequences are MNHNS and SASEGT. This CDR3 is 15 amino acids long. The CDR3 region is CASSEAGGAYNEQFF.

The chain uses TRBV12-3 or TRBV12-4 and TRBJ2-1; TCRdb selects TRBD2, and the lack of DNA leaves this call unchecked. This CDR3 is 13 amino acids long. The CDR3: CASSNNYGYEQFF.

The chain links TRBV6-5 to TRBJ2-2; without DNA, the TCRdb call of TRBD1 cannot be checked. This CDR3 region has 16 residues. Germline V gene lookup returns CDR1 MNHEY and CDR2 SVGAGI. CDR3 in amino acids: CASSLTGGTNTGELFF.

The chain is built from TRBV27 and TRBJ2-7; TCRdb reports TRBD1, a call that lacks DNA to check it against. From germline, CDR1 is MNHEY and CDR2 SMNVEV (reference sequence). The CDR3 is 15 amino acids. CDR3 loop: CASSLTGGGSYEQYF.